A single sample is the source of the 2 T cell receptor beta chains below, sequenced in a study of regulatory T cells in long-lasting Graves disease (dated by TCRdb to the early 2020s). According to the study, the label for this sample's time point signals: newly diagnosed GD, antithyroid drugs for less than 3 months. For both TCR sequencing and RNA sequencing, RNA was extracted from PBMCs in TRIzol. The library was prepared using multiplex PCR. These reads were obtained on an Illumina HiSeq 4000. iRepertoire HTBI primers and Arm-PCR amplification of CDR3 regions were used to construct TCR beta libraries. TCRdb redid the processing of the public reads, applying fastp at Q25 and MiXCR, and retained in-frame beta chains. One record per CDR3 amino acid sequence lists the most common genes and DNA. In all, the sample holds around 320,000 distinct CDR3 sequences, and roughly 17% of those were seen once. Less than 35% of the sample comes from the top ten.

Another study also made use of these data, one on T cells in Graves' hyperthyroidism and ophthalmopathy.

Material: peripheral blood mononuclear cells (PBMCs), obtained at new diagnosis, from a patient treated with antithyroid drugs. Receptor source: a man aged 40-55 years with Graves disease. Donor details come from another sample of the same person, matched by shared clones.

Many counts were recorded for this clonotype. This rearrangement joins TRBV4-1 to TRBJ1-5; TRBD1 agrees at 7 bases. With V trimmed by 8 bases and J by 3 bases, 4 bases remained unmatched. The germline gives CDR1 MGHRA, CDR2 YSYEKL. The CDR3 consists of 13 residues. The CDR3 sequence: CASGGTVNQPQHF. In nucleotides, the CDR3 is TGCGCCAGCGGAGGGACAGTCAATCAGCCCCAGCATTTT.

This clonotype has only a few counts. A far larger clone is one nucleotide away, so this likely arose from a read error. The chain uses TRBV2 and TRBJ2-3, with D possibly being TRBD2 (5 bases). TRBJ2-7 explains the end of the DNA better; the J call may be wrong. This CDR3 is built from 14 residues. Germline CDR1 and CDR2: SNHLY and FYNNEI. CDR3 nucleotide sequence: TGTGTCAGCAGTGCCGGGATACTGCCCTACGAGCAGTACTTC. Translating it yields CVSSAGILPYEQYF.